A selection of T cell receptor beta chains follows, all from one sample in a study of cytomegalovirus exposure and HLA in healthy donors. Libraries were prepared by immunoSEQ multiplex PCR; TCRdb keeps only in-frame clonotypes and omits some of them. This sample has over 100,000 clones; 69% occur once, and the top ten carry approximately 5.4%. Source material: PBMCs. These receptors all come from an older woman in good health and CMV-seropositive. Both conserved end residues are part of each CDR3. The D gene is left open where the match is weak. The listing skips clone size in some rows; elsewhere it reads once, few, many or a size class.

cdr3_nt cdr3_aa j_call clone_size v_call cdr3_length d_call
TGCGCCAGCAGCTTGGAGCAGGGCCAAGAGACCCAGTACTTC CASSLEQGQETQYF TRBJ2-5 . TRBV5-1 14 .
TGTGCCAGCAGCCCCCCTACTGCAGGGGGCACGAACCAAGAGACCCAGTACTTC CASSPPTAGGTNQETQYF TRBJ2-5 . TRBV7-9 18 TRBD1
TGTGCCAGTAGTATATCGTGGACTCTCCCAGATACGCAGTATTTT CASSISWTLPDTQYF TRBJ2-3 . TRBV19 15 .
TGCGCCAGCAGCTTGCAGGGACAGCGAGGTGAAAAACTGTTTTTT CASSLQGQRGEKLFF TRBJ1-4 . TRBV5-1 15 TRBD1
TGTGCCAGCGGCCCCCCGGGACAGGGGGCCTATGGCTACACCTTC CASGPPGQGAYGYTF TRBJ1-2 . TRBV27 15 TRBD1
TGCGCCAGCAGTGAGTCGGGACAGGGGACCACCGGGGAGCTGTTTTTT CASSESGQGTTGELFF TRBJ2-2 . TRBV10-2 16 TRBD1
TGTGCCAGCAGCTCTCCGGGACAAGCCTCAGTCGAGCAGTACTTC CASSSPGQASVEQYF TRBJ2-7 . TRBV5-6 15 .
TGTGCCAGCTCACCACCACACGGACAGAACACCGGGGAGCTGTTTTTT CASSPPHGQNTGELFF TRBJ2-2 . TRBV18 16 .
TGTGCCAGCAGGGTAAACAGGGGGCGCGGCTATGGCTACACCTTC CASRVNRGRGYGYTF TRBJ1-2 . TRBV2 15 TRBD1
TGCGCCAGTCGGTGGGGGGGAGTTACAGATACGCAGTATTTT CASRWGGVTDTQYF TRBJ2-3 . TRBV5-1 14 TRBD2
TGCGCCAGCAGCTCGATCCGGGACAGGGGCCCCTACGAGCAGTACTTC CASSSIRDRGPYEQYF TRBJ2-7 few TRBV5-1 16 TRBD1
TGTGCCTGGAGTGCCCGACAGGGCCTAGCCTACGAGCAGTACTTC CAWSARQGLAYEQYF TRBJ2-7 . TRBV30 15 TRBD1
TGTGCCAGCAGCTTAAGCGGGGGAACAGATACGCAGTATTTT CASSLSGGTDTQYF TRBJ2-3 few TRBV7-9 14 TRBD2
TGCGCCAGCAGCCAAGCTCGGTACGGGGTGGAAGGCTACACCTTC CASSQARYGVEGYTF TRBJ1-2 . TRBV4-1 15 .
TGTGCCAGCAGCGTAGGTGCCAGTGGAAACACCATATATTTT CASSVGASGNTIYF TRBJ1-3 . TRBV9 14 .
TGTGCCAGCAGGCCGACAGGGTCGAACACTGAAGCTTTCTTT CASRPTGSNTEAFF TRBJ1-1 . TRBV14 14 TRBD1
TGTGCCAGCAGTGTCGAGGGATTGAACACTGAAGCTTTCTTT CASSVEGLNTEAFF TRBJ1-1 many TRBV2 14 .
TGTGCCAGCAGTTACTTGAGTCAGGGGGCGGAAAAACTGTTTTTT CASSYLSQGAEKLFF TRBJ1-4 few TRBV6-5 15 TRBD1
TGTGCCAGCAGTTTATGGGGTCGACTAAGCCAAGAGACCCAGTACTTC CASSLWGRLSQETQYF TRBJ2-5 . TRBV27 16 .
TGTGCCAGCAGTGAAACGCAGGGGATTTGGTGGGGCTACACCTTC CASSETQGIWWGYTF TRBJ1-2 few TRBV6-1 15 .
TGTGCCAGCAGGGCCTCAGTCTCCTATGGCTACACCTTC CASRASVSYGYTF TRBJ1-2 . TRBV6-1 13 .
TGCGCCAGCAGTCCACACGTCGGTCCAGGGAACACCGGGGAGCTGTTTTTT CASSPHVGPGNTGELFF TRBJ2-2 . TRBV23-1 17 .
TGCGCCAGCAGCTTGGCGGGACAGATTACCGAGCAGTACTTC CASSLAGQITEQYF TRBJ2-7 . TRBV5-1 14 TRBD1